This TCR beta chain was sequenced during a study of post-analysis software for immune sequencing data. Study information: Courses of disease covered relapsing-remitting, secondary progressive and progressive-relapsing multiple sclerosis. Overall study findings and caveats: Samples made in the same batch grouped tightly together by F measure. A handful of TRBV segments were significantly more frequent in patients than in controls. TRBV5-6, TRBV5-1 and TRBV20-1 were among these segments. Diversity measured as normalized Chao1 was significantly lower in multiple sclerosis patients than in controls.

Every TCR beta cDNA library bore unique molecular identifiers. The source material, roughly 0.9 to 10 million T cells, gave rise to 450,000 to 550,000 cDNA molecules. TCRdb re-analysed the PCR reads in MiXCR, keeping a single row per CDR3 protein. The sample records hundreds of thousands of distinct CDR3 sequences, approximately 60% being singletons. As regards this clonotype: Its antigen is currently unknown.

Per the germline V gene, CDR1 is LGHDT and CDR2 is YNNKEL (reference sequence). The CDR3 is made up of 14 amino acids. The germline V and J ends were trimmed by 1 base and 9 bases, with 14 bases remaining between them. This receptor was taken from a girl aged 2-10 years with multiple sclerosis. Specimen: blood. The chain combines TRBV3-1 with TRBJ2-3; D unclear. Here the CDR3 DNA reads TGTGCCAGCAGCCAAGCTCCGGAGCGACGCACGCAGTATTTT. Translated, it gives CASSQAPERRTQYF.